Here is one T cell receptor (beta chain) with its context. Germline V gene sequence: CDR1 MNHEY, CDR2 SVGAGI. The CDR3 consists of 14 residues. V lost 6 bases, J lost 11 bases, and 9 bases stayed unmatched. This entry is derived from a study of OX40 agonist ivuxolimab in advanced cancers. The overall study: Three patients, one with hepatocellular carcinoma and two with cutaneous melanoma, achieved partial responses.

Libraries were prepared by immunoSEQ multiplex PCR; TCRdb keeps only in-frame clonotypes and omits some of them. The sample has roughly 61,000 clones, roughly 90% seen once. The rearrangement joins TRBV6-5 to TRBJ1-6; 8 nucleotides align to TRBD1. The receptor was derived from an adult with an advanced solid tumor such as melanoma, head and neck, liver or kidney cancer. Sequenced here: CD4+ or CD8+ T cells sorted from blood, sampled in a trial of the OX40 agonist ivuxolimab. The CDR3 sequence: CASSQGALGAPLHF. The DNA of the CDR3 is TGTGCCAGCAGCCAGGGGGCTTTAGGGGCACCCCTCCACTTT.